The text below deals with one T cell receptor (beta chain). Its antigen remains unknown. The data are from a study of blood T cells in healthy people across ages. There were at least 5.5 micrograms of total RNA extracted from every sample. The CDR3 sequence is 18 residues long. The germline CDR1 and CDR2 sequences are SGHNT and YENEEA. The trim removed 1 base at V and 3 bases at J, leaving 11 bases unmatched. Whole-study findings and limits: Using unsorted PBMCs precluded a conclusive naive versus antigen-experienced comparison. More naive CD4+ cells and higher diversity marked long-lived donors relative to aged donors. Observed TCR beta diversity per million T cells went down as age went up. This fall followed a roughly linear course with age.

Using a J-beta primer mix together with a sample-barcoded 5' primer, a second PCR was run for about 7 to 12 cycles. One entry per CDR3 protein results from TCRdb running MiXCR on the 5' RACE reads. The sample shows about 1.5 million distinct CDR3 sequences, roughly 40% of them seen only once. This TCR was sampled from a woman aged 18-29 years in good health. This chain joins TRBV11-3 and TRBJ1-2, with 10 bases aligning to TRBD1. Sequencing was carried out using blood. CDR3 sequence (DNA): TGTGCCAGCAGCTTAGGGGCTGGACAGGGGGAAAGTTACTATGGCTACACCTTC. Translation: CASSLGAGQGESYYGYTF.